The present T cell receptor beta chain was sequenced within a study of shared clonotypes between healthy human individuals. The authors distributed each subset's genomic DNA evenly over several immunoSEQ plates. Sequenced by immunoSEQ multiplex PCR; TCRdb stores in-frame clones only, minus some. The data contain millions of clones, approximately 92% of them singletons. Participating donors were healthy, HIV-negative adults free of recent acute infections or vaccinations. Nashville, Tennessee was home to all donors, each a Caucasian adult. The CDR3 totals 16 residues. V dropped 0 bases and J dropped 6 bases, with 15 bases sitting between them. Germline values: CDR1 LGHNT, CDR2 FRNRAP.

V is TRBV12-5 and J is TRBJ1-5; possibly TRBD1 for D (6 bases). This TCR was recovered from a man between 18 and 35 years old in good health. Sequenced: naive CD4+ T cells sorted from blood. The subset is: CD45RA+ positively selected. The CDR3 here is CASGLVVGQLSQPQHF. The CDR3 DNA is TGTGCTAGTGGTTTGGTAGTTGGACAGTTAAGTCAGCCCCAGCATTTT.